This T cell receptor beta chain was identified in a study of T cell responses to AZD1222 COVID-19 vaccine. Study-level points and caveats: Most donors were white British, females outnumbered males, and clonal diversity was possibly underestimated. Reports indicate that nearly half of spike-specific TCRs are directed at unmutated variant regions. Vaccine-related CD4 TCRs covered spike, predominating at 160-218 and 743-854.

Clones were sequenced by immunoSEQ multiplex PCR, and TCRdb holds only the in-frame ones, with some missing. Of around 120,000 clones detected, around nine tenths appear once; the ten largest clones hold less than 4%. Concerning this clone: The antigen is not known.

V was pared by 5 bases and J by 4 bases, with 11 bases of the junction left unmatched. The CDR3 extends over 18 amino acids. Germline values: CDR1 LGHNA, CDR2 YSLEER. Pooling of second doses given at about 4 or about 12 weeks was done. This sequence was found in an adult who received the AZD1222 COVID-19 vaccine. Sequenced here: peripheral blood, sampled 28 days after the second AZD1222 dose. The V call is TRBV4-3, the J call TRBJ2-1, with 13 bases aligning to TRBD2. Here the CDR3 reads CASSSRLAGGPPYNEQFF. Here the CDR3 DNA reads TGCGCCAGCAGCTCCAGACTAGCGGGGGGCCCCCCATACAATGAGCAGTTCTTC.